These 16 T cell receptor beta chains share one sample of origin, sequenced in a study of T cell changes during pregnancy in multiple sclerosis. Assay: immunoSEQ multiplex PCR; the TCRdb copy retains only in-frame clones and omits some. In the table there are about 75,000 clones, 75% to 95% of which are singletons. This specimen was CD4+ T cells from peripheral blood mononuclear cells, taken before pregnancy. Source of these receptors: a female donor with multiple sclerosis, enrolled in a pregnancy study.

This rearrangement joins TRBV25-1 to TRBJ1-2, with 10 bases that match TRBD1. From germline, CDR1 is MGHDK and CDR2 SYGVNS. The CDR3 sequence is 14 residues long. V dropped 2 bases and J dropped 8; count of bases not matched to a gene: 5. CDR3 protein: CASSEHRQGAGYTF. The CDR3 region has the DNA TGTGCCAGCAGTGAACACAGACAGGGGGCAGGCTACACCTTC.

The chain combines TRBV18 with TRBJ1-4; a possible D gene is TRBD1 (6 bases). Germline lookup yields CDR1 KGHSH and CDR2 LQKENI. The CDR3 runs to 17 residues. Trimming removed 3 bases at V and 5 bases at J, with 19 bases between. CDR3 region: CASSPMGPGHPNEKLFF. CDR3 DNA sequence: TGTGCCAGCTCACCCATGGGACCGGGACATCCAAATGAAAAACTGTTTTTT. Full variable domain (remainder filled in from reference TRBV18 and TRBJ1-4): NAGVMQNPRHLVRRRGQEARLRCSPMKGHSHVYWYRQLPEEGLKFMVYLQKENIIDESGMPKERFSAEFPKEGPSILRIQQVVRGDSAAYFCASSPMGPGHPNEKLFFGSGTQLSVL.

This clone has only a few counts. The chain joins TRBV4-2 to TRBJ2-6; 7 bases fit TRBD2. The germline CDR1 and CDR2 sequences are LGHNA and YNFKEQ. The CDR3 length is 19 residues. Trimming cost V 1 base and J 0 bases; bases outside gene matches: 9. CDR3 amino acids: CASSQVMVAGPSGANVLTF. The CDR3 DNA reads TGTGCCAGCAGCCAAGTAATGGTAGCGGGTCCCTCTGGGGCCAACGTCCTGACTTTC.

The chain carries TRBV11-2 and TRBJ2-5, with TRBD2 identical over 8 bases. CDR1 and CDR2 (germline): SGHAT, FQNNGV. The CDR3 has 16 amino acids. With 2 bases clipped from V and 5 bases from J, the junction kept 10 bases outside the gene matches. The CDR3 protein is CASSLRTGGQLETQYF. The CDR3 nucleotides are TGTGCCAGCAGCTTACGAACGGGGGGGCAACTGGAGACCCAGTACTTC.

In regard to this clone: One junction end does not reproduce the germline sequence, and a read error may be involved. This chain uses TRBV5-1 with TRBJ1-1; TRBD1 is a possible D gene (6 bases). The V gene's germline CDR1 is SGHRS and CDR2 YFSETQ. The CDR3 loop spans 15 amino acids. The CDR3 DNA reads TGTGCCAGCAGCTCGTGGGGGCGGGAGTACACTGAAGCTTTCTTT. Residues: CASSSWGREYTEAFF.

The gene calls are TRBV19 and TRBJ1-2; D unresolved. Per the germline V gene, CDR1 is LNHDA and CDR2 is SQIVND (reference sequence). V was cut by 5 bases and J by 5 bases, with 15 bases left in between. The length of the CDR3 is 14 residues. CDR3 protein: CASSPPPPGYGYTF. The CDR3 region has the DNA TGTGCCAGTAGTCCCCCGCCTCCCGGGTATGGCTACACCTTC.

This sequence joins TRBV2 and TRBJ2-4; weak D call: TRBD1 (6 bases). Trimming shortened V by 1 base and J by 1 base, and 20 bases separated the two germline ends. The CDR3 consists of 19 residues. The germline gives CDR1 SNHLY, CDR2 FYNNEI. The CDR3: CASSEGVTGLLSAKNIQYF. The CDR3 DNA reads TGTGCCAGCAGTGAAGGGGTCACAGGGTTGTTGTCGGCCAAAAACATTCAGTACTTC.

The gene calls are TRBV18 and TRBJ1-6, with no clear D. This CDR3 has 16 amino acids. Between the trimmed V and J ends, which lost 3 bases and 7 bases, there was a span of 16 bases. Germline V lookup: CDR1 KGHSH, CDR2 LQKENI. This chain's CDR3 is CASSPNAANLNSPLHF. The CDR3 DNA is TGTGCCAGCTCACCCAACGCGGCAAACTTAAATTCACCCCTCCACTTT.

In DNA, the CDR3 is TGCGCCAGCAGCTCGCTGGACAGAACGAGCTCCTACGAGCAGTACTTC. Residues: CASSSLDRTSSYEQYF. This chain joins TRBV5-1 and TRBJ2-7, with a possible D match to TRBD1 (6 bases). The germline V and J ends were trimmed by 3 bases and 0 bases, with 16 bases remaining between them. The CDR3 extends over 16 amino acids. CDR1 and CDR2 (germline): SGHRS, YFSETQ.

V and J are TRBV28 and TRBJ2-5; D possibly corresponds to TRBD1 (6 bases). The CDR3 sequence is 17 residues long. Trimming pared 5 bases from V and 1 base from J, leaving 20 bases between. Per germline, CDR1 MDHEN and CDR2 SYDVKM. In DNA form, the CDR3 reads TGTGCCAGCAGTCCAGGGGTGCGGCAACCCATCCAAGAGACCCAGTACTTC. It translates to CASSPGVRQPIQETQYF.

This CDR3 reads CASSQEQGRGGVVYGYTF. The CDR3 nucleotides read TGCGCCAGCAGCCAAGAACAGGGGCGGGGTGGAGTGGTGTATGGCTACACCTTC. The V call is TRBV4-1, the J call TRBJ1-2; 7 bases match TRBD1. V gave up 0 bases and J gave up 5 bases; unmatched junction bases: 15. Germline assignment: CDR1 MGHRA and CDR2 YSYEKL. This CDR3 is built from 18 residues.

J is TRBJ1-5 and V is TRBV18; D is ambiguous. The CDR3 sequence is 14 residues long. V was clipped by 5 bases and J by 1 base, with 9 bases between them. Germline CDR1 KGHSH, CDR2 LQKENI. The CDR3 coding sequence is TGTGCCAGCTCAGGAGACGGAAGCAATCAGCCCCAGCATTTT. As protein: CASSGDGSNQPQHF.

The chain joins TRBV5-6 to TRBJ2-5; maybe TRBD1 (5 bases). This CDR3 contains 13 residues. Germline V lookup: CDR1 SGHDT, CDR2 YYEEEE. V was clipped by 4 bases and J by 5 bases, with 12 bases between them. DNA of the CDR3: TGTGCCAGCAGCGGCAGGGTGGGGGAGACCCAGTACTTC. The encoded protein is CASSGRVGETQYF. Combining the CDR3 with reference TRBV5-6 and TRBJ2-5 gives the whole variable domain DAGVTQSPTHLIKTRGQQVTLRCSPKSGHDTVSWYQQALGQGPQFIFQYYEEEERQRGNFPDRFSGHQFPNYSSELNVNALLLGDSALYLCASSGRVGETQYFGPGTRLLVL.

V and J are TRBV7-3 and TRBJ2-7; 13 positions match TRBD2. With V trimmed by 1 base and J by 7 bases, 4 bases remained unmatched. Germline loops: CDR1 SGHTA, CDR2 FQGTGA. The CDR3 is made up of 15 amino acids. The CDR3 sequence: CASSLNGLAGVEQYF. The CDR3 DNA reads TGTGCCAGCAGCTTAAATGGACTAGCGGGAGTTGAGCAGTACTTC.

V is TRBV29-1 and J is TRBJ1-2; 10 bases agree with TRBD1. The CDR3 length is 14 residues. Germline V gene sequence: CDR1 SQVTM, CDR2 ANQGSEA. The V gene end was trimmed by 5 bases and the J gene end by 2 bases; junction bases not matched to a gene: 5. CDR3 loop: CSVSRTGGNYGYTF. In nucleotides, the CDR3 is TGCAGCGTTTCCCGGACAGGGGGGAACTATGGCTACACCTTC.

The J gene is TRBJ1-5, the V gene TRBV28, with 7 bases fitting TRBD1. With 6 bases clipped from V and 0 bases from J, the junction kept 8 bases outside the gene matches. Germline CDR1 is MDHEN and CDR2 is SYDVKM. The CDR3 is 16 amino acids. The CDR3 coding sequence is TGTGCCAGCAGCCCAGGGGGGTTTTATAGCAATCAGCCCCAGCATTTT. Protein product: CASSPGGFYSNQPQHF.